These 25 T cell receptor beta chains share one sample of origin, sequenced in a study of blood T cell repertoires in COVID-19. Only in-frame clones appear in the TCRdb table, and some are missing; sequencing was by immunoSEQ multiplex PCR. In the table there are 400,000 to 450,000 clones, 70% to 90% of which are singletons. Sequencing input: peripheral blood. These receptors originate from a man between 18 and 29 years old with COVID-19, enrolled during active disease.

J is TRBJ2-7 and V is TRBV5-1; 7 nucleotides match TRBD1. Germline-derived CDR1 and CDR2 are SGHRS and YFSETQ. V lost 0 bases to trimming and J lost 5 bases; unmatched junction nucleotides: 11. The CDR3 sequence is 16 residues long. Here the CDR3 DNA reads TGCGCCAGCAGCTTGGAACCCGACAGGGCCGGAGACGAGCAGTACTTC. It specifies CASSLEPDRAGDEQYF. Full variable domain (rest looked up from reference TRBV5-1 and TRBJ2-7): KAGVTQTPRYLIKTRGQQVTLSCSPISGHRSVSWYQQTPGQGLQFLFEYFSETQRNKGNFPGRFSGRQFSNSRSEMNVSTLELGDSALYLCASSLEPDRAGDEQYFGPGTRLTVT.

The chain recombines TRBV24-1 with TRBJ1-5, with D possibly being TRBD1 (5 bases). This CDR3 contains 15 residues. The V gene lost 9 bases and the J gene lost 0 bases, with 14 bases spanning the gap. Germline assignment: CDR1 KGHDR and CDR2 SFDVKD. The CDR3 protein is CATGGKGFSNQPQHF. The CDR3 DNA reads as TGTGCCACCGGGGGGAAGGGGTTTAGCAATCAGCCCCAGCATTTT.

This clone showed up just a few times. The CDR3 here is CASSPMSGDNQPQHF. In nucleotides, the CDR3 is TGTGCCAGCAGTCCCATGTCGGGGGACAATCAGCCCCAGCATTTT. The V call is TRBV2, the J call TRBJ1-5; D perhaps matches TRBD1 (5 bases). V lost 5 bases and J 3 bases, leaving 14 bases between the germline ends. CDR1 and CDR2 (germline): SNHLY, FYNNEI. This CDR3 region has 15 residues.

A few counts support this clone. This sequence joins TRBV13 and TRBJ1-1; D perhaps matches TRBD1 (6 bases). This CDR3 region has 14 residues. V gave up 9 bases and J gave up 0 bases, with 14 bases separating them. The germline CDR1 and CDR2 sequences are PRHDT and FYEKMQ (reference sequence). CDR3 region: CASSTGQMNTEAFF. The CDR3 coding sequence is TGTGCCAGTAGCACAGGACAGATGAACACTGAAGCTTTCTTT.

This chain uses TRBV6-5 with TRBJ1-4; D not certain. The germline V gene encodes CDR1 MNHEY and CDR2 SVGAGI. V dropped 0 bases and J dropped 3 bases, with 11 bases sitting between them. The CDR3 consists of 16 residues. CDR3 sequence (DNA): TGTGCCAGCAGTTACTCGAGGCAGTACCCTAATGAAAAACTGTTTTTT. Translation: CASSYSRQYPNEKLFF.

V and J are TRBV11-2 and TRBJ2-7, with 11 bases identical to TRBD2. This CDR3 spans 15 amino acids. J was trimmed by 7 bases and V by 5 bases; bases with no gene match: 10. Germline values: CDR1 SGHAT, CDR2 FQNNGV. CDR3 region: CASSPRLAGLGEQYF. CDR3 nucleotide sequence: TGTGCCAGCAGCCCGAGACTAGCGGGACTGGGAGAGCAGTACTTC.

CDR3 DNA: TGTGCCAGCAGTTACTCGATGTTACAGAACGAGCAGTACTTC. As protein: CASSYSMLQNEQYF. The chain couples TRBV6-5 to TRBJ2-7; D is ambiguous. Trimming cost V 0 bases and J 5 bases, with 11 bases left between them. The CDR3 extends over 14 amino acids. The V gene's germline CDR1 is MNHEY and CDR2 SVGAGI.

The chain combines TRBV19 with TRBJ1-2; unclear D gene. The CDR3 runs to 15 residues. Trimming pared 4 bases from V and 2 bases from J, leaving 14 bases between. Germline V CDR1 and CDR2: LNHDA, SQIVND (reference sequence). CDR3 region: CASSTAGNLNYGYTF. CDR3 DNA: TGTGCCAGTAGTACGGCCGGGAACCTAAACTATGGCTACACCTTC.

The chain carries TRBV5-1 and TRBJ2-7; tentative D call: TRBD1 (5 bases). The length of the CDR3 is 13 residues. Trimming left V 0 bases short and J 5 bases short, with 9 bases between. Germline loops: CDR1 SGHRS, CDR2 YFSETQ. The CDR3, as DNA: TGCGCCAGCAGCTTGGTTCCAGGGAACGAGCAGTACTTC. Its translation is CASSLVPGNEQYF.

The chain recombines TRBV6-5 with TRBJ1-2; TRBD1 matches 8 bases. The CDR3 has 13 amino acids. The V and J ends lost 6 bases and 4 bases, in that order; junction bases with no gene match: 4. Germline V gives CDR1 MNHEY, CDR2 SVGAGI. CDR3 region: CASSLDRGYGYTF. The CDR3 nucleotides are TGTGCCAGCAGCCTCGACAGGGGCTATGGCTACACCTTC.

V is TRBV24-1 and J is TRBJ1-2, with a tentative D call TRBD1 (5 bases). This CDR3 comprises 13 residues. V lost 3 bases and J 3 bases, leaving 7 bases between the germline ends. CDR1 KGHDR and CDR2 SFDVKD come from the germline V gene. DNA for the CDR3: TGTGCCACCAGTGATCAGGGCCACTATGGCTACACCTTC. Translating it yields CATSDQGHYGYTF.

As DNA, the CDR3 is TGTGCCAGCAGTAACCGGAGAACCGGGGAGCTGTTTTTT. It yields the protein CASSNRRTGELFF. The rearrangement joins TRBV12-3 or TRBV12-4 to TRBJ2-2; D is ambiguous. CDR3 length: 13 residues. Trimming removed 5 bases at V and 5 bases at J, with 9 bases between.

The V and J genes are TRBV2 and TRBJ2-2, with D possibly being TRBD1 (5 bases). This CDR3 is 15 amino acids long. Trimming shortened V by 7 bases and J by 0 bases, and 12 bases separated the two germline ends. CDR1 is SNHLY and CDR2 is FYNNEI in the germline V gene. CDR3 residues: CASNRDSANTGELFF. CDR3 bases: TGTGCCAGCAATAGAGACAGCGCGAACACCGGGGAGCTGTTTTTT.

The CDR3 coding sequence is TGTGCCATCAGTGAGCGCCCGGGACAGGGGGACGAAAAACTGTTTTTT. Its translation is CAISERPGQGDEKLFF. The chain uses TRBV10-3 and TRBJ1-4; 11 bases agree with TRBD1. Germline assignment: CDR1 ENHRY and CDR2 SYGVKD. The CDR3 extends over 16 amino acids. The V segment lost 2 bases and the J segment 8 bases; nucleotides outside the gene matches: 7.

The chain combines TRBV7-3 with TRBJ1-5; TRBD1 matches 8 bases. V shed 0 bases, J shed 5 bases, and the junction held 24 bases outside the gene matches. The length of the CDR3 is 22 residues. From germline, CDR1 is SGHTA and CDR2 FQGTGA. The CDR3 loop is CASSLTLGERTGIWVRDQPQHF. The CDR3 DNA is TGTGCCAGCAGCTTAACGCTGGGGGAGCGGACAGGGATTTGGGTCCGGGATCAGCCCCAGCATTTT.

The chain combines TRBV4-1 with TRBJ1-1, with TRBD1 matching over 11 bases. The CDR3 runs 13 residues. V trimming: 4 bases; J trimming: 7 bases; junction bases outside the gene matches: 2. Per germline, CDR1 MGHRA and CDR2 YSYEKL. CDR3 bases: TGCGCCAGCAGCCGGACAGGGGGCTATGAAGCTTTCTTT. This encodes CASSRTGGYEAFF.

This chain links TRBV18 with TRBJ2-5; 12 nucleotides line up with TRBD2. In germline, CDR1 is KGHSH, CDR2 LQKENI. The CDR3 has 14 residues. Unmatched junction bases numbered 7, after V lost 8 bases and J lost 6 bases. CDR3 residues: CASATGLAGQTQYF. In DNA, the CDR3 is TGTGCCAGCGCGACAGGACTAGCGGGGCAGACCCAGTACTTC.

The V and J genes are TRBV15 and TRBJ2-5; 10 bases are shared with TRBD2. J gave up 4 bases and V 4 bases, and 3 bases lay outside the gene matches. In germline, CDR1 is LNHNV, CDR2 YYDKDF (reference sequence). The CDR3 length is 14 residues. Written as DNA, the CDR3 is TGTGCCACCAGCAACCCTAGCGGGGGAGAGACCCAGTACTTC. Protein: CATSNPSGGETQYF.

Of note for this clone: Other nucleotide sequences from this sample produce the same CDR3. This chain connects TRBV19 to TRBJ2-7; 9 nucleotides line up with TRBD1. Germline values: CDR1 LNHDA, CDR2 SQIVND (reference sequence). CDR3 length equals 14 residues. V shed 3 bases, J shed 5 bases, and the junction held 5 bases outside the gene matches. The CDR3 DNA follows: TGTGCCAGTAGTATCGGACAGGGGTTTGACGAGCAGTACTTC. As protein: CASSIGQGFDEQYF.

This chain joins TRBV5-5 and TRBJ2-7; the match to TRBD1 covers 7 bases. Germline V lookup: CDR1 SGHKS, CDR2 YYEKEE (reference sequence). The CDR3 runs to 14 residues. J gave up 2 bases and V 4 bases, and 6 bases lay outside the gene matches. As DNA, the CDR3 is TGTGCCAGCAGCCTGGGACAGAGCCCCTACGAGCAGTACTTC. Translated, it gives CASSLGQSPYEQYF.

This rearrangement joins TRBV3-1 (or the pseudogene TRBV3-2) to TRBJ2-1; D is perhaps TRBD2 (6 bases). Trimming stripped 1 base from V and 10 bases from J, with 11 bases between. Germline assignment: CDR1 LGHDT and CDR2 YNNKEL (reference sequence). The CDR3 covers 13 residues. The CDR3 here is CASSQVRGGEQFF. In DNA, the CDR3 is TGTGCCAGCAGCCAAGTACGAGGAGGGGAGCAGTTCTTC.

The chain couples TRBV19 to TRBJ2-1, with TRBD2 matching 12 bases. The V gene end was trimmed by 3 bases and the J gene end by 7 bases; junction bases not matched to a gene: 7. The germline V gene encodes CDR1 LNHDA and CDR2 SQIVND (reference sequence). This CDR3 has 16 residues. The CDR3 here is CASSIFLAGGINEQFF. CDR3 DNA: TGTGCCAGTAGTATTTTCCTAGCGGGAGGGATAAATGAGCAGTTCTTC.

The gene calls are TRBV5-4 and TRBJ2-1; D is possibly TRBD2 (6 bases). Germline-derived CDR1 and CDR2 are SGHNT and YYREEE (reference sequence). The CDR3 extends over 15 amino acids. V was clipped by 4 bases and J by 2 bases, with 13 bases between them. The CDR3 DNA reads TGTGCCAGCAGCAATAGCGGATCTGCCTACAATGAGCAGTTCTTC. It codes for CASSNSGSAYNEQFF.

This clone was recorded once. The V gene is TRBV6-2 or TRBV6-3, the J gene TRBJ1-2; 9 nucleotides line up with TRBD1. This CDR3 comprises 14 residues. Germline CDR1 MNHEY, CDR2 SVGEGT. The V gene end was trimmed by 5 bases and the J gene end by 5 bases; junction bases not matched to a gene: 6. The CDR3 DNA follows: TGTGCCAGCAGTCAAGGACAGGGGAGTTATGGCTACACCTTC. It is translated as CASSQGQGSYGYTF.

The CDR3 here is CASSPPPGQAAETQYF. The CDR3 coding sequence is TGTGCCAGCAGCCCACCCCCGGGACAGGCGGCGGAGACCCAGTACTTC. The rearrangement uses TRBV7-9 and TRBJ2-5; TRBD1 matches 8 bases. The germline V gene has CDR1 SEHNR and CDR2 FQNEAQ (reference sequence). This CDR3 is 16 amino acids long. With V trimmed by 5 bases and J by 5 bases, 13 bases remained unmatched.